The 12 T cell receptor beta chains listed next were all sequenced from one sample in a study of post-analysis software for immune sequencing data. These receptors' antigens are unknown. Researchers reported that TCR beta cDNA libraries carried unique molecular identifiers. Each CDR3 protein is one row after TCRdb ran MiXCR on the PCR reads. The sample holds about 770,000 distinct CDR3 sequences, just over 45% seen once. General study points: In patients, TRBV5-6, TRBV5-1 and TRBV20-1 belonged to four or five TRBV segments found more frequently than in controls.

The sequenced material came from blood. These receptors were obtained from a girl aged 5-17 years with multiple sclerosis.

J is TRBJ2-3 and V is TRBV2; 14 bases match TRBD2. J was trimmed by 4 bases and V by 4 bases; bases with no gene match: 1. Germline V gene lookup returns CDR1 SNHLY and CDR2 FYNNEI. The CDR3 has 15 residues. Here the CDR3 reads CASSGTSGRSDTQYF. DNA for the CDR3: TGTGCCAGCAGTGGGACTAGCGGGAGGTCAGATACGCAGTATTTT.

The table lists this clonotype with a few counts. This chain joins TRBV29-1 and TRBJ1-4; D gene uncertain. From germline, CDR1 is SQVTM and CDR2 ANQGSEA. The CDR3 length is 11 residues. V lost 6 bases to trimming and J lost 5 bases, with 7 bases between them. The CDR3 DNA reads TGCAGCGTACTGGACAATGAAAAACTGTTTTTT. Translated: CSVLDNEKLFF. Full variable domain (rest looked up from reference TRBV29-1 and TRBJ1-4): SAVISQKPSRDICQRGTSLTIQCQVDSQVTMMFWYRQQPGQSLTLIATANQGSEATYESGFVIDKFPISRPNLTFSTLTVSNMSPEDSSIYLCSVLDNEKLFFGSGTQLSVL.

The V call is TRBV6-5, the J call TRBJ1-4; D is perhaps TRBD1 (5 bases). Per the germline V gene, CDR1 is MNHEY and CDR2 is SVGAGI. The CDR3 loop spans 15 amino acids. V dropped 2 bases and J dropped 5 bases, with 12 bases sitting between them. The CDR3 loop reads CASSYGTTRNEKLFF. In DNA form, the CDR3 reads TGTGCCAGCAGTTACGGGACCACGAGGAATGAAAAACTGTTTTTT.

Only one count was recorded for this clonotype. The chain has TRBV6-1 and TRBJ1-1; 9 nucleotides align to TRBD1. The CDR3 length is 13 residues. Germline V CDR1 and CDR2: MNHNS, SASEGT. The junction had 11 bases not matched to a gene; V was cut back by 8 bases and J by 10 bases. This CDR3 reads CASDRDRVFGAFF. The DNA of the CDR3 is TGTGCCAGCGACCGGGACAGGGTATTTGGAGCTTTCTTT.

J is TRBJ2-5 and V is TRBV9, with D maybe TRBD1 (7 bases). Looked up from germline, CDR1 is SGDLS and CDR2 is YYNGEE. The CDR3 has 15 amino acids. With 0 bases removed from V and 5 bases from J, the gap between germline ends came to 14 bases. CDR3 protein: CASSVDGSGGETQYF. Written as DNA, the CDR3 is TGTGCCAGCAGCGTAGATGGATCAGGGGGGGAGACCCAGTACTTC.

The chain recombines TRBV12-3 or TRBV12-4 with TRBJ1-2; TRBD1 matches 8 bases. Trimming removed 5 bases from V and 8 bases from J; junction bases left unmatched: 7. This CDR3 spans 13 amino acids. The CDR3 is CASSLGQGMGYTF. The CDR3 bases are TGTGCCAGCAGTCTTGGACAGGGAATGGGCTACACCTTC.

This chain links TRBV6-2 or TRBV6-3 with TRBJ2-3; TRBD2 aligns across 12 bases. Germline CDR1 reads MNHEY; CDR2 reads SVGEGT. The junction had 10 bases not matched to a gene; V was cut back by 5 bases and J by 10 bases. The CDR3 runs 15 residues. The DNA for the CDR3 is TGTGCCAGCAGTCCACTAGCGGGAGGCCCTATCGCGCAGTATTTT. Its protein is CASSPLAGGPIAQYF.

J is TRBJ1-1 and V is TRBV27, with D perhaps matching TRBD1 (6 bases). V lost 8 bases to trimming and J lost 4 bases, with 14 bases between them. Germline V CDR1 and CDR2: MNHEY, SMNVEV (reference sequence). This CDR3 has 13 residues. CDR3 sequence reads: CASARPGATEAFF. The CDR3 DNA is TGTGCCAGCGCCCGGCCAGGGGCCACTGAAGCTTTCTTT.

This clonotype was picked up a small number of times. This chain connects TRBV29-1 to TRBJ2-1, with a possible D match to TRBD2 (6 bases). The V gene lost 4 bases and the J gene lost 4 bases, with 11 bases spanning the gap. This CDR3 has 13 amino acids. Germline CDR1 reads SQVTM; CDR2 reads ANQGSEA. The CDR3, as DNA: TGCAGCGTTGGGCGGGACGGGTACAATGAGCAGTTCTTC. Translating it yields CSVGRDGYNEQFF.

V gene TRBV2 combines with J gene TRBJ2-1; 9 bases match TRBD2. V shed 2 bases and J 9 bases; nucleotides not matched to a gene: 8. Germline-derived CDR1 and CDR2 are SNHLY and FYNNEI. The CDR3 sequence is 15 residues long. In DNA form, the CDR3 reads TGTGCCAGCAGTGAAAGCGGGAGGATACACAGTGAGCAGTTCTTC. This translates into CASSESGRIHSEQFF.

This clonotype showed up just a few times. The chain combines TRBV7-2 with TRBJ2-1; TRBD2 agrees at 10 bases. The V and J ends lost 8 bases and 7 bases, in that order; junction bases with no gene match: 11. Germline V lookup: CDR1 SGHTA, CDR2 FQGNSA. The CDR3 totals 15 residues. The CDR3, as DNA: TGTGCCAGCCGATCTAGCGGGAGCGCCGGGAATGAGCAGTTCTTC. Amino acid sequence: CASRSSGSAGNEQFF.

The J gene is TRBJ2-1, the V gene TRBV7-2; D possibly corresponds to TRBD2 (6 bases). CDR1 SGHTA and CDR2 FQGNSA come from the germline V gene. The CDR3 extends over 15 amino acids. V lost 5 bases to trimming and J lost 2 bases, with 13 bases between them. CDR3 nucleotides: TGTGCCAGCAGCGGGGGACTGCTGACCTACAATGAGCAGTTCTTC. This translates into CASSGGLLTYNEQFF.